These 10 T cell receptor beta chains came from one sample sequenced in a study of OX40 agonist ivuxolimab in advanced cancers. Profiling relied on immunoSEQ multiplex PCR, and the TCRdb table lists in-frame clones only, not all of them. This table has nearly 70,000 clones, roughly 89% appearing once. The sample in question was CD4+ or CD8+ T cells sorted from blood, obtained in a trial of the OX40 agonist ivuxolimab. These receptors all stem from an adult with an advanced solid tumor such as melanoma, head and neck, liver or kidney cancer.

This clone was found a few times. The J gene is TRBJ1-5, the V gene TRBV4-2; D gene uncertain. Trimming took 0 bases from V and 0 from J, leaving 12 bases between them. The V gene's germline CDR1 is LGHNA and CDR2 YNFKEQ. This CDR3 is built from 17 residues. The CDR3 bases are TGTGCCAGCAGCCAAGACGCGGGTCGAGGTAGCAATCAGCCCCAGCATTTT. Translation gives CASSQDAGRGSNQPQHF.

The chain links TRBV19 to TRBJ1-1; 10 nucleotides match TRBD1. Trimming at V came to 4 bases and at J to 5 bases, leaving 1 base not matched to a gene. CDR1 is LNHDA, CDR2 SQIVND, per germline (reference sequence). This CDR3 has 13 amino acids. CDR3 coding DNA: TGTGCCAGTAGTAGACAGGGGGCTACTGAAGCTTTCTTT. Its translation is CASSRQGATEAFF.

The chain combines TRBV18 with TRBJ2-1; D is perhaps TRBD1 (6 bases). CDR3 length: 17 residues. With 4 bases removed from V and 0 bases from J, the gap between germline ends came to 16 bases. Germline V gives CDR1 KGHSH, CDR2 LQKENI. CDR3 in amino acids: CASSQSGTLGSYNEQFF. For the CDR3, the DNA is TGTGCCAGCTCACAATCCGGGACACTAGGCTCCTACAATGAGCAGTTCTTC.

V usage is TRBV7-2 and J usage is TRBJ1-2, with D unclear. Germline V gene sequence: CDR1 SGHTA, CDR2 FQGNSA. V was trimmed by 6 bases and J by 6 bases, leaving 14 bases between them. CDR3 length equals 13 residues. The chain's CDR3 is CASSYGGYDGYTF. CDR3 sequence (DNA): TGTGCCAGCAGTTACGGAGGGTACGATGGCTACACCTTC.

This clone was seen only once. In DNA, the CDR3 is TGTGCCTGGACCTTAGTAAGTTATGAAGCTTTCTTT. It is translated as CAWTLVSYEAFF. The genes are TRBV30 and TRBJ1-1; D remains ambiguous. This CDR3 is 12 amino acids long. Germline lookup yields CDR1 GTSNPN and CDR2 SVGIG (reference sequence). V was shortened by 4 bases and J by 7 bases, with 13 bases between the two germline ends.

The chain combines TRBV6-5 with TRBJ1-6; unclear D gene. Trimming shortened V by 7 bases and J by 8 bases, and 12 bases separated the two germline ends. The CDR3 is made up of 13 amino acids. Germline values: CDR1 MNHEY, CDR2 SVGAGI. Written as DNA, the CDR3 is TGTGCCAGCATCCGGTCCCCAGATTCACCCCTCCACTTT. Protein sequence: CASIRSPDSPLHF.

J is TRBJ2-7 and V is TRBV5-4, with D perhaps TRBD2 (6 bases). The V gene lost 5 bases and the J gene lost 6 bases, with 18 bases spanning the gap. Germline lookup yields CDR1 SGHNT and CDR2 YYREEE (reference sequence). The length of the CDR3 is 14 residues. The CDR3 region is CASSEALEGIEQYF. The CDR3 region has the DNA TGTGCCAGCAGTGAAGCCCTGGAGGGGATCGAGCAGTACTTC. Using reference TRBV5-4 and TRBJ2-7 for the parts outside the CDR3, the full variable domain is ETGVTQSPTHLIKTRGQQVTLRCSSQSGHNTVSWYQQALGQGPQFIFQYYREEENGRGNFPPRFSGLQFPNYSSELNVNALELDDSALYLCASSEALEGIEQYFGPGTRLTVT.

The chain carries TRBV5-1 and TRBJ1-4; TRBD1 agrees at 10 bases. Losses at the gene ends were 0 bases for V and 3 bases for J; bases not matched to a gene: 2. Germline V gives CDR1 SGHRS, CDR2 YFSETQ. This CDR3 region has 16 residues. The CDR3 DNA follows: TGCGCCAGCAGCTTGGGACAGGGGGCGTCTAATGAAAAACTGTTTTTT. Its translation: CASSLGQGASNEKLFF.

This clone occurred once. The genes are TRBV11-3 and TRBJ2-1; TRBD1 matches at 7 bases. Germline V gives CDR1 SGHNT, CDR2 YENEEA. J was trimmed by 6 bases and V by 7 bases; bases with no gene match: 12. The CDR3 is 15 residues long. The CDR3 nucleotides read TGTGCCAGCAAGGTTTCCGGACAGGCTCCCAATGAGCAGTTCTTC. It yields the protein CASKVSGQAPNEQFF.

This rearrangement joins TRBV5-1 to TRBJ1-3, with 11 positions matching TRBD1. CDR1 and CDR2 (germline): SGHRS, YFSETQ. J was trimmed by 3 bases and V by 4 bases; bases with no gene match: 6. The CDR3 extends over 16 amino acids. This chain's CDR3 is CASSRDRGIGGNTIYF. Written as DNA, the CDR3 is TGCGCCAGCAGCCGGGACAGGGGGATCGGTGGAAACACCATATATTTT. Full variable domain (remainder filled in from reference TRBV5-1 and TRBJ1-3): KAGVTQTPRYLIKTRGQQVTLSCSPISGHRSVSWYQQTPGQGLQFLFEYFSETQRNKGNFPGRFSGRQFSNSRSEMNVSTLELGDSALYLCASSRDRGIGGNTIYFGEGSWLTVV.